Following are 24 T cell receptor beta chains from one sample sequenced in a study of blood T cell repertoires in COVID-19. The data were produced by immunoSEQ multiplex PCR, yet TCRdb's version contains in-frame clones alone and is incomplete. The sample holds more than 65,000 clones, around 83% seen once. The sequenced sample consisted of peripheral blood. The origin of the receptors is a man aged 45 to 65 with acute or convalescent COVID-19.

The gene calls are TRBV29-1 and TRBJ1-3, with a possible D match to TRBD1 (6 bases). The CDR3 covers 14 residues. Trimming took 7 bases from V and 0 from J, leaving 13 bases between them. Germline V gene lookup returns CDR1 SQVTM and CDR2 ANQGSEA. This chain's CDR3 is CSGIRGSSGNTIYF. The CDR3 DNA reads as TGCAGCGGGATAAGGGGGAGCTCTGGAAACACCATATATTTT.

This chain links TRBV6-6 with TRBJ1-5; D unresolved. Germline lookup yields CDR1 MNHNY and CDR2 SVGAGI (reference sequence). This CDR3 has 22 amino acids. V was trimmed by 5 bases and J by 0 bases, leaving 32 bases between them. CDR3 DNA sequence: TGTGCCAGCAGTCCGGGAGTTATCGGAGGGAGGTCCCCGGTCCTTAGCAATCAGCCCCAGCATTTT. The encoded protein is CASSPGVIGGRSPVLSNQPQHF.

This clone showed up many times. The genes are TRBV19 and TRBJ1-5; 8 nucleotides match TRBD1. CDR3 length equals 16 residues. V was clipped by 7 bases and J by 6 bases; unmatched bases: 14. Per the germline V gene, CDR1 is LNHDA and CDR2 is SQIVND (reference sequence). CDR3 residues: CASTGTGKGMGQPQHF. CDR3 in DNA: TGTGCCAGTACCGGGACAGGAAAGGGGATGGGTCAGCCCCAGCATTTT.

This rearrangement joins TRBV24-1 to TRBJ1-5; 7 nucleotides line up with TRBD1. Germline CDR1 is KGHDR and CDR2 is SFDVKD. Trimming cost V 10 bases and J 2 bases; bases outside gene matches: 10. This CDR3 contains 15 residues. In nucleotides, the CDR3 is TGTGCCACATCCTCTACAGGGGATGGCAATCAGCCCCAGCATTTT. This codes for CATSSTGDGNQPQHF.

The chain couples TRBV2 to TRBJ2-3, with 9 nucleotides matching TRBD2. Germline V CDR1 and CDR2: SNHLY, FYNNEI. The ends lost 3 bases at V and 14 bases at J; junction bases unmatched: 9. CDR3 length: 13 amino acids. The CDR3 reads CASSDGAGGLLYF. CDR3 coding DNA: TGTGCCAGCAGTGACGGCGCGGGGGGGCTCTTGTATTTT.

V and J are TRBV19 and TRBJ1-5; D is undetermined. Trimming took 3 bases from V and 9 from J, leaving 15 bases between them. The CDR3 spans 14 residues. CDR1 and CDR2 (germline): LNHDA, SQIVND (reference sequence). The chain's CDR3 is CASSMGSPNGPQHF. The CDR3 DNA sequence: TGTGCCAGTAGTATGGGCAGCCCTAATGGGCCCCAGCATTTT.

CDR3 DNA: TGTGCCAGCAGCTTGGCCGGGGGACCTAACTATGGCTACACCTTC. Translating it yields CASSLAGGPNYGYTF. The V gene is TRBV5-5, the J gene TRBJ1-2; TRBD1 is a possible D gene (5 bases). Germline CDR1 reads SGHKS; CDR2 reads YYEKEE (reference sequence). V was clipped by 0 bases and J by 0 bases, with 9 bases between them. The CDR3 has 15 residues.

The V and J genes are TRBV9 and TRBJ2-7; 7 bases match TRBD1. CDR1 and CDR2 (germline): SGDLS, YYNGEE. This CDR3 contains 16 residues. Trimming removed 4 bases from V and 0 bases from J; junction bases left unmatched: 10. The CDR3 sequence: CASSPSTGISSYEQYF. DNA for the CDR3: TGTGCCAGCAGCCCATCGACAGGGATAAGCTCCTACGAGCAGTACTTC.

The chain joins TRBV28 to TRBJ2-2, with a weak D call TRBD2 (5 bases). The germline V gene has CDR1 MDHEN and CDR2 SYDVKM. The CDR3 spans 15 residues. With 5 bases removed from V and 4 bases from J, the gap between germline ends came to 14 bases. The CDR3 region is CASSKYGVGTGELFF. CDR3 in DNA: TGTGCCAGCAGTAAATACGGGGTAGGCACCGGGGAGCTGTTTTTT.

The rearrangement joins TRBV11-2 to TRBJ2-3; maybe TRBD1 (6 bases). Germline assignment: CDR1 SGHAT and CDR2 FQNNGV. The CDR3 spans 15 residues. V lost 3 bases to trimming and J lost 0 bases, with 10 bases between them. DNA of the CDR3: TGTGCCAGCAGCTTGGGGGCCGGGAGCACAGATACGCAGTATTTT. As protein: CASSLGAGSTDTQYF.

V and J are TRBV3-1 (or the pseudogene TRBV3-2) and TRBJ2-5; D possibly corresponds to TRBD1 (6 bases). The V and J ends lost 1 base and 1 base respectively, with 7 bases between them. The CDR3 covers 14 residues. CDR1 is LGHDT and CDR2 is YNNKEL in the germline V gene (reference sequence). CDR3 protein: CASSQGQAQETQYF. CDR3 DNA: TGTGCCAGCAGCCAAGGACAGGCCCAAGAGACCCAGTACTTC.

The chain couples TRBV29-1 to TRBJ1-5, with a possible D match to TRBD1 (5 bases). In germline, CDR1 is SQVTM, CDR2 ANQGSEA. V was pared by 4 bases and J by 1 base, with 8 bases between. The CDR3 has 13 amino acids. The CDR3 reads CSVGGESNQPQHF. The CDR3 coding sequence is TGCAGCGTTGGGGGGGAGAGCAATCAGCCCCAGCATTTT.

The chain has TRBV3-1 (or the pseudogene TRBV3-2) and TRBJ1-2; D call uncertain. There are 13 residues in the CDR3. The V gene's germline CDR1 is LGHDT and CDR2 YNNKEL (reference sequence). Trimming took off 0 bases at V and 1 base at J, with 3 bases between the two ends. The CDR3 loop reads CASSQDGNYGYTF. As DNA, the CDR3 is TGTGCCAGCAGCCAAGACGGTAACTATGGCTACACCTTC.

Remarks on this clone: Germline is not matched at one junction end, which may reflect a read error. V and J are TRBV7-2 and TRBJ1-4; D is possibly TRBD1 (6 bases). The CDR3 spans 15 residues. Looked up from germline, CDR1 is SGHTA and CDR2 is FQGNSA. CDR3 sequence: CASSLVRTANAKLFF. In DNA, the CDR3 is TGTGCCAGCAGCTTAGTCAGGACAGCTAATGCAAAACTGTTTTTT.

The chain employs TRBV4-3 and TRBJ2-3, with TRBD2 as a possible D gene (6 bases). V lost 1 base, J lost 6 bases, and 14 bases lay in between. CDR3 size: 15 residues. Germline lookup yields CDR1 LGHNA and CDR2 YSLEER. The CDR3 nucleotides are TGCGCCAGCAGCCAAGGGGGACTGGAAAGGGATACGCAGTATTTT. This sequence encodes CASSQGGLERDTQYF.

CDR3 nucleotide sequence: TGTGCCTGGAGGCCGGGGGGGAGTAACTATGGCTACACCTTC. Translation: CAWRPGGSNYGYTF. This chain links TRBV30 with TRBJ1-2, with TRBD1 as a possible D gene (5 bases). V shed 3 bases and J shed 1 base, with 12 bases lying between them. The CDR3 has 14 amino acids. CDR1 and CDR2 (germline): GTSNPN, SVGIG (reference sequence).

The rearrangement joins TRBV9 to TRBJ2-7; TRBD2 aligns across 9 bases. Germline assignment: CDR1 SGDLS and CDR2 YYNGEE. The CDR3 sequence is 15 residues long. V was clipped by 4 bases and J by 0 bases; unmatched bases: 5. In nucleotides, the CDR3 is TGTGCCAGCAGCCCGACTAGCGGTAGCTCCTACGAGCAGTACTTC. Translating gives CASSPTSGSSYEQYF.

The CDR3 loop is CASSQDQGNTEAFF. As DNA, the CDR3 is TGTGCCAGCAGCCAAGATCAGGGGAACACTGAAGCTTTCTTT. The chain employs TRBV3-1 (or the pseudogene TRBV3-2) and TRBJ1-1; D possibly corresponds to TRBD1 (5 bases). Germline lookup yields CDR1 LGHDT and CDR2 YNNKEL (reference sequence). V lost 0 bases, J lost 1 base, and 6 bases lay in between. The CDR3 has 14 amino acids.

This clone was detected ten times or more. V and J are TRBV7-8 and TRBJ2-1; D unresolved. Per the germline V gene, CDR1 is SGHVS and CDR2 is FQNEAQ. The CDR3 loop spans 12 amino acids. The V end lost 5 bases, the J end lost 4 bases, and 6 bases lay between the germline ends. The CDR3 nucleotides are TGTGCCAGCAGCGACACTTACAATGAGCAGTTCTTC. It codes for CASSDTYNEQFF.

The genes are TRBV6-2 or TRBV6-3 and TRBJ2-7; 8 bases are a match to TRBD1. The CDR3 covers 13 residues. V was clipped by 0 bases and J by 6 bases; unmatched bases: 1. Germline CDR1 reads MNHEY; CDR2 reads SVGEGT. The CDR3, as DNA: TGTGCCAGCAGTTACTCGACAGGGGTCGAGCAGTACTTC. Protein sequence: CASSYSTGVEQYF.

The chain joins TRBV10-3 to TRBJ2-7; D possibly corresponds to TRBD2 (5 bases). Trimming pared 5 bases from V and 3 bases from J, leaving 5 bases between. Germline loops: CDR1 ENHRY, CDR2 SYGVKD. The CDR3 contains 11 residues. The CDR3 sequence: CAISRDYEQYF. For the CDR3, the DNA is TGTGCCATCAGTCGGGACTACGAGCAGTACTTC.

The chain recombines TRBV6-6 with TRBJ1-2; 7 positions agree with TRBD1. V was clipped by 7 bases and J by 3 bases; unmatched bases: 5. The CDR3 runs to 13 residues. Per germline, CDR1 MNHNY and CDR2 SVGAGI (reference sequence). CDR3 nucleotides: TGTGCCAGCACCCCAGGGGGATACTATGGCTACACCTTC. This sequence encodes CASTPGGYYGYTF.

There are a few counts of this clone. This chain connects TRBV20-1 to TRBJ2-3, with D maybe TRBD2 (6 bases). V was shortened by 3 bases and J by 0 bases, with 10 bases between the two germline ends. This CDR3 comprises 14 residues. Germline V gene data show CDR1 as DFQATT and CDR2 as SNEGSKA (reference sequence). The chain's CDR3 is CSASRSGSTDTQYF. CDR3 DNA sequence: TGCAGTGCTAGTCGTAGCGGAAGCACAGATACGCAGTATTTT.

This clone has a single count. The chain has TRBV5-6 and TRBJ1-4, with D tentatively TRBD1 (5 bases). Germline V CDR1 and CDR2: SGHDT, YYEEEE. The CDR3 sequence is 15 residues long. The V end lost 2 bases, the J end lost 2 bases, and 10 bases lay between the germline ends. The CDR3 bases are TGTGCCAGCAGCTTTCTGGGGCAGACTAATGAAAAACTGTTTTTT. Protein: CASSFLGQTNEKLFF.